A selection of T cell receptor beta chains follows, all from one sample in a study of blood T cell repertoires in COVID-19. The repertoire was sequenced with immunoSEQ multiplex PCR; TCRdb's copy has only in-frame clones and lacks some. This table holds approximately 270,000 clones, 85% to 90% found once. Sequenced sample: PBMCs or T cells enriched from blood (not recorded which). The receptors stem from a man aged 35-49 years who had recovered from COVID-19. CDR3s leave out the opening cysteine and the closing phenylalanine or tryptophan.

J | V | CDR3
TRBJ2-3 | TRBV24-1 | ATSDSGPQGSTDTQY
TRBJ2-7 | TRBV3-1/TRBV3-2 | ASSQDRFTYEQY
TRBJ2-3 | TRBV6-1 | ASSEASGITDTQY
TRBJ1-1 | TRBV5-6 | ASSLGSYRRAF
TRBJ2-1 | TRBV5-1 | ASSLAGQGSHEQF
TRBJ2-5 | TRBV7-3 | ASSLRASGSKETQY
TRBJ2-3 | TRBV19 | ASGDRPRPR
TRBJ2-1 | TRBV5-4 | ASSQTSGRAVFYNEQF
TRBJ2-7 | TRBV5-3 | ARSLAPDRVHEQY
TRBJ1-2 | TRBV9 | ASSVDPTGGNGYT
TRBJ2-2 | TRBV6-5 | AISVPNTGELF
TRBJ1-5 | TRBV7-8 | ASSLADRGRGNQPQH
TRBJ2-3 | TRBV2 | ASRQGAQDTQY
TRBJ2-3 | TRBV7-2 | ASRKTSGVFDTQY
TRBJ2-7 | TRBV6-5 | ASSRTTGHEQY
TRBJ1-1 | TRBV11-3 | ASSLGRQNTEAF